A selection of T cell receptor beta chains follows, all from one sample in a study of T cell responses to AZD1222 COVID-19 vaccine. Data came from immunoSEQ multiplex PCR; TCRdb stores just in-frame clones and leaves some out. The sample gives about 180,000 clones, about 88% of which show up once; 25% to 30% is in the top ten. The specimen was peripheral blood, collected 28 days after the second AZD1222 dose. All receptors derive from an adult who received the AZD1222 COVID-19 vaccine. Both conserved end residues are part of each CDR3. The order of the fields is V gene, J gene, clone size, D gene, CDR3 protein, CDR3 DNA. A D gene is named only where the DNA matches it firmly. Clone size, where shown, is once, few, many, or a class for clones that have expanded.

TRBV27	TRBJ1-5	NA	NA	CASGAIGNQPQHF	TGTGCCAGTGGGGCGATAGGCAATCAGCCCCAGCATTTT
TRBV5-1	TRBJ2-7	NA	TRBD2	CASGTSGPYEQYF	TGCGCCAGTGGGACTAGCGGACCGTACGAGCAGTACTTC
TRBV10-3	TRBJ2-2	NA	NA	CAIQTGLAGELFF	TGTGCCATTCAGACTGGGTTGGCCGGGGAGCTGTTTTTT
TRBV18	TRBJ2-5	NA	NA	CASSPPTGDGETQYF	TGTGCCAGCTCACCACCGACGGGGGACGGAGAGACCCAGTACTTC
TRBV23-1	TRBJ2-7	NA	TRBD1	CASSQSGTGGKSSYEQYF	TGCGCCAGCAGTCAATCGGGAACAGGGGGTAAGAGCTCCTACGAGCAGTACTTC
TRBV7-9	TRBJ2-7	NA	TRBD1	CASRLDRTAYEQYF	TGTGCCAGCAGATTGGACAGGACCGCCTACGAGCAGTACTTC
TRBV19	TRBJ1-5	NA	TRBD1	CASSGQGGQPQHF	TGTGCCAGTAGTGGACAGGGAGGTCAGCCCCAGCATTTT
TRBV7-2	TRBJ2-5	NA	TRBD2	CASSLITSAYQETQYF	TGTGCCAGCAGCTTAATAACTAGCGCCTACCAAGAGACCCAGTACTTC
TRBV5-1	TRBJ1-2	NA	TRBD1	CASSSSGTGAGYTF	TGCGCCAGCAGTTCCTCCGGGACAGGGGCAGGCTACACCTTC
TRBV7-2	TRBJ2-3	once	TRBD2	CASSSGLAGADTQYF	TGTGCCAGCAGCTCGGGACTAGCGGGGGCAGATACGCAGTATTTT
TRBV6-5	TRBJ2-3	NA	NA	CASSLNRDGRTDTQYF	TGTGCCAGCAGTTTAAACCGGGACGGGCGCACAGATACGCAGTATTTT
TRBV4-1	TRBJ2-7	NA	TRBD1	CASSRAEGQGGEQYF	TGCGCCAGCAGCCGAGCGGAGGGACAGGGTGGCGAGCAGTACTTC
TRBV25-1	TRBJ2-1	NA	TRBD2	CASSELVAGVGSYNEQFF	TGTGCCAGCAGTGAGTTAGTAGCGGGAGTAGGTTCCTACAATGAGCAGTTCTTC
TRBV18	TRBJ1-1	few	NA	CASSPRETEAFF	TGTGCCAGCTCGCCAAGGGAGACTGAAGCTTTCTTT
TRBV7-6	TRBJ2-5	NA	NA	CASSSGGLPETQYF	TGTGCCAGCAGCTCAGGGGGACTCCCGGAGACCCAGTACTTC
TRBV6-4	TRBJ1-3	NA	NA	CASRALDSGNTIYF	TGTGCCAGCAGGGCCCTAGACTCTGGAAACACCATATATTTT
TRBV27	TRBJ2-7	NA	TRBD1	CASSLGQGDLDEQYF	TGTGCCAGCAGTTTAGGGCAGGGGGATCTAGACGAGCAGTACTTC
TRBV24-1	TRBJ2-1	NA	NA	CATSDSTATYNEQFF	TGTGCCACCAGTGATTCAACTGCGACCTACAATGAGCAGTTCTTC
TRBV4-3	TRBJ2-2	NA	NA	CASSQEGGTGNTGELFF	TGCGCCAGCAGCCAAGAGGGGGGGACAGGGAACACCGGGGAGCTGTTTTTT
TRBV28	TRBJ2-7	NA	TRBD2	CASSPQLAGGLYEQYF	TGTGCCAGCAGTCCCCAGCTAGCGGGAGGTCTCTACGAGCAGTACTTC
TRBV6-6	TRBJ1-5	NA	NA	CASSYVAGNQPQHF	TGTGCCAGCAGTTACGTCGCGGGCAATCAGCCCCAGCATTTT
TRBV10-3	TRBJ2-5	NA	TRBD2	CAAEGTSGTQETQYF	TGTGCCGCAGAGGGGACTAGCGGTACCCAAGAGACCCAGTACTTC
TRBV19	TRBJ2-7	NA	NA	CASSISRGTYEQYF	TGTGCCAGTAGTATCTCCAGGGGCACCTACGAGCAGTACTTC
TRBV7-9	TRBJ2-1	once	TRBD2	CASSGRVDEQFF	TGTGCCAGTAGCGGGAGGGTGGATGAGCAGTTCTTC
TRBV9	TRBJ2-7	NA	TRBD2	CASSVAGGLTYEQYF	TGTGCCAGCAGCGTAGCGGGAGGGCTAACTTACGAGCAGTACTTC
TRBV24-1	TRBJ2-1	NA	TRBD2	CATDAPGRANEQFF	TGTGCCACCGACGCCCCCGGGAGGGCCAATGAGCAGTTCTTC
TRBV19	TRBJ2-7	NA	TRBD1	CASSPNRGAYEQYF	TGTGCCAGTAGTCCCAACAGGGGAGCCTACGAGCAGTACTTC
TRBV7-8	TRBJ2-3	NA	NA	CASSTSSDTQYF	TGTGCCAGCAGCACTAGCTCAGATACGCAGTATTTT
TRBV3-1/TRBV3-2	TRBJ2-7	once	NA	CASSPRESYEQYF	TGTGCCAGCAGCCCCCGGGAATCCTACGAGCAGTACTTC
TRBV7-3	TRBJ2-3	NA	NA	CASSLKGTPDTQYF	TGTGCCAGCAGCTTAAAAGGCACCCCAGATACGCAGTATTTT
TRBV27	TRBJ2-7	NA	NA	CASSPSLGQASYEQYF	TGTGCCAGCAGTCCTTCCCTAGGGCAGGCCTCCTACGAGCAGTACTTC
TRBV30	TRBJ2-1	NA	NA	CACNDGRGSYNEQFF	TGTGCCTGTAATGACGGGCGGGGCTCCTACAATGAGCAGTTCTTC
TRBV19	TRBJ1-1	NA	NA	CASSGEDNRNTEAFF	TGTGCCAGTAGTGGCGAGGACAATCGGAACACTGAAGCTTTCTTT
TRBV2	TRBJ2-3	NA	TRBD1	CASRSDRSTDTQYF	TGTGCCAGCCGCTCGGACAGGTCGACAGATACGCAGTATTTT
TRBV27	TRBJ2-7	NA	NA	CASSLSGSAYEQYF	TGTGCCAGCAGTTTATCGGGGAGTGCTTACGAGCAGTACTTC